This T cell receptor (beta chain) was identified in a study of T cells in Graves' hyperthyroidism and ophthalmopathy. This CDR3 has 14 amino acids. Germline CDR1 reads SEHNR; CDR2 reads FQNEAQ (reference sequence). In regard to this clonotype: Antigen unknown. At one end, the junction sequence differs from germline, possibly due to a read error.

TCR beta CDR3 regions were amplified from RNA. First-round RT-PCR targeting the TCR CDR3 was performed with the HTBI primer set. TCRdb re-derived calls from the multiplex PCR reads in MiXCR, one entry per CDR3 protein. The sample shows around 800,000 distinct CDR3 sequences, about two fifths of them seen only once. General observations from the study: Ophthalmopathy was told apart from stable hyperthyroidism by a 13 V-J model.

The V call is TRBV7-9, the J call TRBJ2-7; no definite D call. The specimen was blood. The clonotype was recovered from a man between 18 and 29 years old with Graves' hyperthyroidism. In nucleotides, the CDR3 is TGCGCCAGCAGCCAAGGCTGGCTCGAAGACGAGCAGTACTTC. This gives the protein CASSQGWLEDEQYF.